Reported below is one TCR beta chain. Its antigen is as yet unknown. These data are taken from a study of shared clonotypes between healthy human individuals. Study conclusions and caveats: Shared clonotypes: 4.5% to 5% naive CD4, roughly 4% naive CD8, 2.3% memory CD4, under 0.45% memory CD8.

Subsets obtained from CD4+ cells comprised CD45RA+ naive and CD45RA-negative memory cells. Measured with immunoSEQ multiplex PCR; TCRdb has only the in-frame clones, and not every one. The sample lists 950,000 to 1,100,000 clones, approximately 80% occurring once. This CDR3 spans 13 amino acids. Germline-derived CDR1 and CDR2 are SGHRS and YFSETQ. V gave up 4 bases and J gave up 7 bases, with 14 bases separating them. The sequence was obtained from a man aged 18 to 30 in good health. Some clones in this sample may be carry-over from other donors' samples. Material: memory CD4+ T cells from PBMCs. Subset defined: CD45RA-negative fraction. The chain links TRBV5-1 to TRBJ2-5; D might be TRBD2 (5 bases). CDR3 DNA sequence: TGCGCCAGCAGCGATCCCTACCGGGGGACCCAGTACTTC. Residues: CASSDPYRGTQYF.